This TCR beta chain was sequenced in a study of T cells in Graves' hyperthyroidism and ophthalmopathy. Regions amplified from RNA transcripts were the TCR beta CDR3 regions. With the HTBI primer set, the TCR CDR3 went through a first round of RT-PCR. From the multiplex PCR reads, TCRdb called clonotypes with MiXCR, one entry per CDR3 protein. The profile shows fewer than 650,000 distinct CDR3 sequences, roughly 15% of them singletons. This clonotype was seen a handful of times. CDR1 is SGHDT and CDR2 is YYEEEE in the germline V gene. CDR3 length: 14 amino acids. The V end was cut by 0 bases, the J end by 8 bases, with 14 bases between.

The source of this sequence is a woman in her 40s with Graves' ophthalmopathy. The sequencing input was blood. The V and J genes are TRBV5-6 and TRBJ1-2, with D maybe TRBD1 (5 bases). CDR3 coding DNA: TGTGCCAGCAGCTTGGAGGCAGGGAGGACCGGCTACACCTTC. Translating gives CASSLEAGRTGYTF.